What follows are 19 T cell receptor beta chains derived from one specimen sequenced in a study of T cell repertoires in cytomegalovirus infection. TCRdb re-called the reads with MiXCR, one entry per CDR3 protein. The table includes roughly 130,000 distinct CDR3 sequences, roughly 9% detected once. Sequenced material: PBMCs. The receptors were gathered from a human donor in good health (CMV status not recorded). Some clones in this sample may be carry-over from other donors' samples.

This clonotype has at least ten counts. The chain employs TRBV28 and TRBJ1-5; 9 nucleotides line up with TRBD1. Trimming at V came to 5 bases and at J to 3 bases, leaving 5 bases not matched to a gene. CDR1 MDHEN and CDR2 SYDVKM come from the germline V gene. This CDR3 is 15 amino acids long. Here the CDR3 DNA reads TGTGCCAGCAGTGTCGGGACAGGGTTCAATCAGCCCCAGCATTTT. Translation gives CASSVGTGFNQPQHF.

This clonotype has a handful of counts. The chain uses TRBV19 and TRBJ1-3; D is ambiguous. The germline V gene has CDR1 LNHDA and CDR2 SQIVND (reference sequence). The CDR3 is 15 amino acids. Trimming left V 10 bases short and J 2 bases short, with 18 bases between. The CDR3 sequence is CATSPEGKPGNTIYF. The DNA of the CDR3 is TGTGCCACCTCACCGGAGGGTAAACCTGGAAACACCATATATTTT.

This clonotype was seen at least ten times. The chain employs TRBV2 and TRBJ2-1; D perhaps matches TRBD2 (5 bases). Deletions cut 6 bases from V and 8 bases from J, with 11 bases between. The germline V gene encodes CDR1 SNHLY and CDR2 FYNNEI. The CDR3 contains 12 residues. CDR3 sequence: CASRDLRDEQFF. The CDR3 region has the DNA TGTGCCAGCAGGGATTTGAGGGATGAGCAGTTCTTC.

This clonotype was seen at least ten times. The rearrangement links TRBV7-8 to TRBJ2-6; D ambiguous. The germline V gene has CDR1 SGHVS and CDR2 FQNEAQ. Trimming removed 0 bases from V and 4 bases from J, with 7 bases in between. The CDR3 has 15 residues. The CDR3 nucleotides are TGTGCCAGCAGCTTAGCGCGTTTCGGGGCCAACGTCCTGACTTTC. Its translation: CASSLARFGANVLTF. The variable domain in full, completed from reference TRBV7-8 and TRBJ2-6, reads GAGVSQSPRYKVAKRGQDVALRCDPISGHVSLFWYQQALGQGPEFLTYFQNEAQLDKSGLPSDRFFAERPEGSVSTLKIQRTQQEDSAVYLCASSLARFGANVLTFGAGSRLTVL.

This clonotype was counted many times. The gene calls are TRBV27 and TRBJ1-1, with 8 bases aligning to TRBD1. V dropped 6 bases and J dropped 7; count of bases not matched to a gene: 7. The CDR3 is made up of 13 amino acids. The germline gives CDR1 MNHEY, CDR2 SMNVEV (reference sequence). CDR3 bases: TGTGCCAGCAGCCTCCACGACAGGGGTGAAGCTTTCTTT. Translated, it gives CASSLHDRGEAFF.

In its sample, this clonotype was seen many times. The rearrangement uses TRBV20-1 and TRBJ1-5; D is ambiguous. Germline V gives CDR1 DFQATT, CDR2 SNEGSKA (reference sequence). The CDR3 length is 13 residues. Trimming shortened V by 7 bases and J by 4 bases, and 14 bases separated the two germline ends. The CDR3 here is CSVKEEINQPQHF. The CDR3 DNA sequence: TGCAGTGTGAAGGAGGAGATTAATCAGCCCCAGCATTTT.

This clonotype was detected only a few times. The V gene is TRBV20-1, the J gene TRBJ1-1; D ambiguous. V was clipped by 6 bases and J by 5 bases, with 10 bases between them. Germline CDR1 and CDR2: DFQATT and SNEGSKA (reference sequence). This CDR3 has 11 amino acids. CDR3 DNA sequence: TGCAGTGCGCGGCGGTCGACTGAAGCTTTCTTT. This sequence encodes CSARRSTEAFF.

The V and J genes are TRBV20-1 and TRBJ1-5; 7 nucleotides line up with TRBD1. J was trimmed by 4 bases and V by 6 bases; bases with no gene match: 12. CDR1 is DFQATT and CDR2 is SNEGSKA in the germline V gene (reference sequence). CDR3 length: 15 residues. This chain's CDR3 is CSALRGDRVNQPQHF. The CDR3 DNA is TGCAGTGCCCTCAGGGGGGACAGAGTAAATCAGCCCCAGCATTTT.

This clonotype was seen ten or more times. V gene TRBV7-6 combines with J gene TRBJ1-1, with a tentative D call TRBD1 (5 bases). Germline V gene lookup returns CDR1 SGHVS and CDR2 FNYEAQ. Deletions cut 5 bases from V and 5 bases from J, with 15 bases between. The CDR3 is 14 amino acids. CDR3: CASSPLDRITEAFF. In DNA form, the CDR3 reads TGTGCCAGCAGCCCCCTAGACAGAATAACTGAAGCTTTCTTT. Filled out from reference TRBV7-6 and TRBJ1-1, the complete variable domain reads GAGVSQSPRYKVTKRGQDVALRCDPISGHVSLYWYRQALGQGPEFLTYFNYEAQQDKSGLPNDRFSAERPEGSISTLTIQRTEQRDSAMYRCASSPLDRITEAFFGQGTRLTVV.

This clonotype was seen ten or more times. The chain joins TRBV7-2 to TRBJ1-4; 9 bases are shared with TRBD1. Per the germline V gene, CDR1 is SGHTA and CDR2 is FQGNSA. The CDR3 has 15 amino acids. The V and J ends lost 1 base and 8 bases, in that order; junction bases with no gene match: 5. CDR3 sequence: CASSLGGGTGEKLFF. In DNA form, the CDR3 reads TGTGCCAGCAGCTTAGGAGGTGGGACAGGGGAAAAACTGTTTTTT. The entire variable domain, with the rest obtained from reference TRBV7-2 and TRBJ1-4, is as follows: GAGVSQSPSNKVTEKGKDVELRCDPISGHTALYWYRQSLGQGLEFLIYFQGNSAPDKSGLPSDRFSAERTGGSVSTLTIQRTQQEDSAVYLCASSLGGGTGEKLFFGSGTQLSVL.

With respect to this clonotype: This may come from a read error, since a much larger clone is one base off. This CDR3 fails to terminate in the conserved phenylalanine or tryptophan, so it likely reflects a read error. This chain links TRBV7-3 with TRBJ2-3; a possible D gene is TRBD1 (7 bases). The CDR3 sequence is 14 residues long. The germline V and J ends were trimmed by 5 bases and 4 bases, with 13 bases remaining between them. The germline V gene encodes CDR1 SGHTA and CDR2 FQGTGA. CDR3 DNA: TGTGCCAGCAGCCGGAGGGGGCGTGCAGATACGCAGTATTGT. It encodes CASSRRGRADTQYC.

The V call is TRBV20-1, the J call TRBJ1-6, with D tentatively TRBD1 (5 bases). The CDR3 totals 14 residues. CDR1 is DFQATT, CDR2 SNEGSKA, per germline (reference sequence). Trimming pared 6 bases from V and 0 bases from J, leaving 9 bases between. In nucleotides, the CDR3 is TGCAGTGCGGCAGGGAGCTCCTATAATTCACCCCTCCACTTT. Translated, it gives CSAAGSSYNSPLHF.

This clonotype was seen a few times. A much bigger clone sits one base away, suggesting this may be a read error. The V call is TRBV11-2, the J call TRBJ2-1, with a tentative D call TRBD2 (7 bases). The CDR3 is 19 residues long. From germline, CDR1 is SGHAT and CDR2 FQNNGV. V lost 5 bases, J lost 7 bases, and 30 bases lay in between. As DNA, the CDR3 is TGTGCCAGCAGCGCCTGGTTGGGGGGAGGGGGGGCCCTTGGGAATGAGCAGTTCTTC. The encoded protein is CASSAWLGGGGALGNEQFF.

This clonotype was observed a handful of times. The chain is built from TRBV19 and TRBJ1-1; D not certain. CDR3 length: 14 residues. V lost 3 bases and J lost 1, with 9 bases in between. CDR1 is LNHDA, CDR2 SQIVND, per germline (reference sequence). CDR3 DNA sequence: TGTGCCAGTAGTATGAATGTCTGGAACACTGAAGCTTTCTTT. It yields the protein CASSMNVWNTEAFF.

In this sample, this clonotype turned up many times. The rearrangement links TRBV20-1 to TRBJ2-5, with D possibly being TRBD2 (6 bases). The CDR3 length is 12 residues. V lost 4 bases and J 5 bases, leaving 11 bases between the germline ends. Per the germline V gene, CDR1 is DFQATT and CDR2 is SNEGSKA (reference sequence). The CDR3 nucleotides read TGCAGTGCTACCCCGGAGGGGGAGACCCAGTACTTC. Translation: CSATPEGETQYF.

There are many counts of this clonotype. The chain couples TRBV19 to TRBJ2-3; 9 bases match TRBD2. Trimming took 3 bases from V and 3 from J; bases not matched to a gene: 7. Germline V lookup: CDR1 LNHDA, CDR2 SQIVND (reference sequence). This CDR3 is 16 amino acids long. DNA of the CDR3: TGTGCCAGTAGTATGGAGCGGGGGGCCGGTACAGATACGCAGTATTTT. It encodes CASSMERGAGTDTQYF.

This clonotype occurred many times. The chain recombines TRBV29-1 with TRBJ1-1; D ambiguous. The V and J ends lost 8 bases and 2 bases respectively, with 12 bases between them. From germline, CDR1 is SQVTM and CDR2 ANQGSEA. The CDR3 consists of 12 residues. Here the CDR3 DNA reads TGCAGCTCAATATTACATAACACTGAAGCTTTCTTT. As protein: CSSILHNTEAFF.

This clonotype was recorded at least ten times. This chain links TRBV4-1 with TRBJ2-1; TRBD2 aligns across 8 bases. Per germline, CDR1 MGHRA and CDR2 YSYEKL. V shed 1 base, J shed 4 bases, and the junction held 6 bases outside the gene matches. This CDR3 region has 16 residues. In DNA, the CDR3 is TGCGCCAGCAGCCAAGGAACACTAGCGGATTACAATGAGCAGTTCTTC. Amino acids: CASSQGTLADYNEQFF.

This clonotype came up many times. This chain links TRBV19 with TRBJ1-1, with D hard to call. The germline gives CDR1 LNHDA, CDR2 SQIVND (reference sequence). The germline V and J ends were trimmed by 2 bases and 5 bases, with 12 bases remaining between them. The CDR3 length is 14 residues. The CDR3 nucleotides are TGTGCCAGTAGTATATGGGTGCCGGGGACTGAAGCTTTCTTT. Encoded protein: CASSIWVPGTEAFF.